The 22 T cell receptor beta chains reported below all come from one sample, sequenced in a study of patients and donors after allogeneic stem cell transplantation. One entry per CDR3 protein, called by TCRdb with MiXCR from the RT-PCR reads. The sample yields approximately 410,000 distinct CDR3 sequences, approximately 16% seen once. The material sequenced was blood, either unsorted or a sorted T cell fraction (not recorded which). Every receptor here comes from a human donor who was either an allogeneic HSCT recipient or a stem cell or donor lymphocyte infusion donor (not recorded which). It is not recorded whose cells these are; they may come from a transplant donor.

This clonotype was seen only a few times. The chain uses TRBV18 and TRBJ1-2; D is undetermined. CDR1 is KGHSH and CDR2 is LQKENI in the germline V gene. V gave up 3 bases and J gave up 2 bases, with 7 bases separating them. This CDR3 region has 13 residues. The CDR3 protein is CASSPKGNYGYTF. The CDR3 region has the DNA TGTGCCAGCTCACCGAAGGGCAACTATGGCTACACCTTC.

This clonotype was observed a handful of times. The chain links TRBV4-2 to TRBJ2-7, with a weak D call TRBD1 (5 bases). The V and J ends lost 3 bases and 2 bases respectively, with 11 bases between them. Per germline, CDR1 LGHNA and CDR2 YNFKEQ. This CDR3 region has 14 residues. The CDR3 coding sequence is TGTGCCAGCAGCCAGCAGAGACAGCCCTACGAGCAGTACTTC. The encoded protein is CASSQQRQPYEQYF.

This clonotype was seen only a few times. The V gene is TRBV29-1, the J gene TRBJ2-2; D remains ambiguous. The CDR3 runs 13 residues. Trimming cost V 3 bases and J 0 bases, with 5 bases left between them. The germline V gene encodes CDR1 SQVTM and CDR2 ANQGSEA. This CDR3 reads CSVEVSNTGELFF. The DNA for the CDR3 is TGCAGCGTTGAGGTCTCGAACACCGGGGAGCTGTTTTTT.

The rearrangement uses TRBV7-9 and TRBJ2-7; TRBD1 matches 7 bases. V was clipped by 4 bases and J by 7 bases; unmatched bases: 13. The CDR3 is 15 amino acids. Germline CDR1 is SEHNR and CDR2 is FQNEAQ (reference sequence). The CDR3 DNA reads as TGTGCCAGCAGCTACGGACAGGACAGATATCGGGAGCAGTACTTC. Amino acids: CASSYGQDRYREQYF.

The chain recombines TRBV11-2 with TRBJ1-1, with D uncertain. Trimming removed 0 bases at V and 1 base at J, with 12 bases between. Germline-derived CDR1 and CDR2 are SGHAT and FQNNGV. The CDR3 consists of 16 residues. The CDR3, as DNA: TGTGCCAGCAGCTTAGAAGGTTGGTACAAGAACACTGAAGCTTTCTTT. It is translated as CASSLEGWYKNTEAFF.

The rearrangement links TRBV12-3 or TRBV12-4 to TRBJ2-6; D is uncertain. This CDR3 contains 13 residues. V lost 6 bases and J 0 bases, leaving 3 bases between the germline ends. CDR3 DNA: TGTGCCAGCAGAATCTCTGGGGCCAACGTCCTGACTTTC. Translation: CASRISGANVLTF.

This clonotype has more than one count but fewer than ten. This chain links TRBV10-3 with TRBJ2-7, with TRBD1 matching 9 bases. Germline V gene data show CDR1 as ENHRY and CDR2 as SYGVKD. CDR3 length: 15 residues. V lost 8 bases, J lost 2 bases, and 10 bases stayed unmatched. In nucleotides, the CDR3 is TGTGCCATCGGTGGGACAGGGAAGGGCCCCTACGAGCAGTACTTC. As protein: CAIGGTGKGPYEQYF.

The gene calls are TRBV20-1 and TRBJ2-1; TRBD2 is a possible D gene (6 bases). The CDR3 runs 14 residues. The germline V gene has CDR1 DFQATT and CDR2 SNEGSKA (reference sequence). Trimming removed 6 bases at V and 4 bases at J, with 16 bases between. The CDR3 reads CSALLPGGYNEQFF. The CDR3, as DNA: TGCAGTGCACTCCTTCCCGGGGGTTACAATGAGCAGTTCTTC.

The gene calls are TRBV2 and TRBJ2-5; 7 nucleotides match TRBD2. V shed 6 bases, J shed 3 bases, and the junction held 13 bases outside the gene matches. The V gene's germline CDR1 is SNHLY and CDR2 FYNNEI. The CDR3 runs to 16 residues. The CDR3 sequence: CASSASWLTSKETQYF. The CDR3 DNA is TGTGCCAGCAGCGCCTCTTGGCTGACTAGCAAAGAGACCCAGTACTTC.

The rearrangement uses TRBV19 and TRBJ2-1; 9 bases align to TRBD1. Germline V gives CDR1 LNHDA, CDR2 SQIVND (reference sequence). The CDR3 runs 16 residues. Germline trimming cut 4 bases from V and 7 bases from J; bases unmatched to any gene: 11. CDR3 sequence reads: CASSSAGQGRRNEQFF. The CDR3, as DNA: TGTGCCAGTAGTAGCGCAGGACAGGGGAGAAGGAATGAGCAGTTCTTC.

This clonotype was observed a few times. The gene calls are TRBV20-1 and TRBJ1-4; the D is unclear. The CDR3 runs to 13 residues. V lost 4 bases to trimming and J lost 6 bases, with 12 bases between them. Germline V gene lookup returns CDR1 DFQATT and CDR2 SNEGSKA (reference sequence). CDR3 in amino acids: CSAIDPTHEKLFF. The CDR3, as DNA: TGCAGTGCTATCGACCCGACACATGAAAAACTGTTTTTT.

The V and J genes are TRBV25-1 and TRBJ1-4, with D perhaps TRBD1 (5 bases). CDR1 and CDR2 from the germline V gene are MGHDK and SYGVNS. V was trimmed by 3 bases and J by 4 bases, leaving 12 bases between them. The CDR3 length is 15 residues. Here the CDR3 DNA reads TGTGCCAGCAGTGACCTGACAGCAGTTAATGAAAAACTGTTTTTT. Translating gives CASSDLTAVNEKLFF.

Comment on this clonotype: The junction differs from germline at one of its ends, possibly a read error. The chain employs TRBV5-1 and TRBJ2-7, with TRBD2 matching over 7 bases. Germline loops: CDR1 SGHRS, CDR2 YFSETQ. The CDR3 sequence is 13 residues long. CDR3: CASSLVGGAGEDF. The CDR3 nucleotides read TGCGCCAGCAGCTTGGTGGGAGGGGCTGGAGAGGACTTC.

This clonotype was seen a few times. The DNA of the CDR3 is TGCGCCAGCAGCCAAGAGGGACTACTAAGTTACGAGCAGTACTTC. This sequence encodes CASSQEGLLSYEQYF. The chain employs TRBV4-1 and TRBJ2-7; 7 positions match TRBD2. This CDR3 has 15 residues. J gave up 4 bases and V 0 bases, and 6 bases lay outside the gene matches. The V gene's germline CDR1 is MGHRA and CDR2 YSYEKL.

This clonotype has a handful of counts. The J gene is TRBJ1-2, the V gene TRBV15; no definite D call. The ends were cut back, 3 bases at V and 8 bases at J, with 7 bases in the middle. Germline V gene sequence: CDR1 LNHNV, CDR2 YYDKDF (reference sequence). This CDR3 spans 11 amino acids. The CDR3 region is CATSRTGGYTF. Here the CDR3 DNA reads TGTGCCACCAGCAGGACCGGGGGCTACACCTTC.

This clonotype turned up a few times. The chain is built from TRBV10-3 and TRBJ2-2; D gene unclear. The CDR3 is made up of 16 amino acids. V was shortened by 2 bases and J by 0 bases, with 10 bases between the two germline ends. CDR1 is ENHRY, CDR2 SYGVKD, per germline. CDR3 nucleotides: TGTGCCATCAGTGAGCTGACGGTACCGAACACCGGGGAGCTGTTTTTT. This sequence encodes CAISELTVPNTGELFF.

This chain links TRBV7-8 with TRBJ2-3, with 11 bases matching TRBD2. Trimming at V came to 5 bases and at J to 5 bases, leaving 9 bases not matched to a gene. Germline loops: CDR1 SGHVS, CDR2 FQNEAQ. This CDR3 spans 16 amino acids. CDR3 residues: CASSPNSGGAIDTQYF. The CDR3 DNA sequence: TGTGCCAGCAGCCCTAATAGCGGGGGGGCCATAGATACGCAGTATTTT.

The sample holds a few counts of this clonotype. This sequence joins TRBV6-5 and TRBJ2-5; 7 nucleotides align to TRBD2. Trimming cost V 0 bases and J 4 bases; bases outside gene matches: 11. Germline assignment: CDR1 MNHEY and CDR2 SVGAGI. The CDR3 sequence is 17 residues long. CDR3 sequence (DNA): TGTGCCAGCAGTTACTCTTCTAGCGGCCGTGGGGGAGAGACCCAGTACTTC. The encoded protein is CASSYSSSGRGGETQYF.

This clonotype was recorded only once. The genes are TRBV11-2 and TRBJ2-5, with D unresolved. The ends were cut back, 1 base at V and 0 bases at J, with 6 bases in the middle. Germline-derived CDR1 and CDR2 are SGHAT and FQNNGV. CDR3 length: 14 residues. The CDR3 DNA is TGTGCCAGCAGCTTAGGCCGGGACCAAGAGACCCAGTACTTC. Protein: CASSLGRDQETQYF.

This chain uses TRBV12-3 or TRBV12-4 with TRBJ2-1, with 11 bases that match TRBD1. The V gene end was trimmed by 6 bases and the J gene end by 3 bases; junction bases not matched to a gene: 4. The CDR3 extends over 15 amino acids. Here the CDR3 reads CASSRTGGVYNEQFF. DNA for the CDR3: TGTGCCAGCAGCAGGACAGGGGGCGTCTACAATGAGCAGTTCTTC.

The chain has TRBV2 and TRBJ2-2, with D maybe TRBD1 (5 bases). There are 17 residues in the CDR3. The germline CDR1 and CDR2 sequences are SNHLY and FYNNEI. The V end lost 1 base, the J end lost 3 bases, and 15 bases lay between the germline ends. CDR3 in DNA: TGTGCCAGCAGTGAAGTGGACAACTACGGCGACACCGGGGAGCTGTTTTTT. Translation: CASSEVDNYGDTGELFF.

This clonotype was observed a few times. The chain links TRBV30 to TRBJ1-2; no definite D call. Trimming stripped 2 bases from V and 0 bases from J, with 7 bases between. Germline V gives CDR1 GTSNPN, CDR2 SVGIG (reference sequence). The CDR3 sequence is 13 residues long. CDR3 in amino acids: CAWSPGANYGYTF. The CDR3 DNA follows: TGTGCCTGGAGTCCTGGAGCTAACTATGGCTACACCTTC.